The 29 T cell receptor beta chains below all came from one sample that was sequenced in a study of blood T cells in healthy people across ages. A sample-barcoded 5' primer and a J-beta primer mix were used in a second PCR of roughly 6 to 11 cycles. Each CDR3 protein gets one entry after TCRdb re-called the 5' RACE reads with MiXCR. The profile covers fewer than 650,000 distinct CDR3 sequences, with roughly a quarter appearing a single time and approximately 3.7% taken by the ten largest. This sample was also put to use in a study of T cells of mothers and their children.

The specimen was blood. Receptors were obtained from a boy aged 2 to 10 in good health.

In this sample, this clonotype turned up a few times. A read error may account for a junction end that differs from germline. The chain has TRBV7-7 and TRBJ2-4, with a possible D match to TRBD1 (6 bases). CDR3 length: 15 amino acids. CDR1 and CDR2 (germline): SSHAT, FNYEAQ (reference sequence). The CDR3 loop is CASSLDSGDKNIQYF. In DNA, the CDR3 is TGTGCTAGCAGCTTAGACTCAGGGGACAAAAACATTCAGTACTTC.

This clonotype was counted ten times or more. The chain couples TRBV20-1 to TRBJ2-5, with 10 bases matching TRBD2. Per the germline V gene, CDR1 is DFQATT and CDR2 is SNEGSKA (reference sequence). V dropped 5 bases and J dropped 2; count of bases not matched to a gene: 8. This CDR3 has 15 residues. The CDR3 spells CSAGRTSGWQETQYF. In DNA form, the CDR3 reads TGCAGTGCTGGTAGGACTAGCGGTTGGCAAGAGACCCAGTACTTC.

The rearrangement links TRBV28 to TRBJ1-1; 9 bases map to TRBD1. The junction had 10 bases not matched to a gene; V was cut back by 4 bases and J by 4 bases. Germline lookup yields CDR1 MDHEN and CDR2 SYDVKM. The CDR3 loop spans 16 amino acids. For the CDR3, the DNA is TGTGCCAGCAGTTCACCTCGGACAGGGGCAGGCACTGAAGCTTTCTTT. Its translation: CASSSPRTGAGTEAFF.

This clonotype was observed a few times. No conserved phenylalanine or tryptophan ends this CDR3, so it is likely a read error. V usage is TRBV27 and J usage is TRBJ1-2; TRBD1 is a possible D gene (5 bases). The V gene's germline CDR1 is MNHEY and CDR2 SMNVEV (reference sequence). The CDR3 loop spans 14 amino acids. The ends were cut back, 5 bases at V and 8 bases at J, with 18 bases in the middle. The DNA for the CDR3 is TGTGCCAGCAGTCCTCGGACCCTGGCAGGGGGCTACACCCTC. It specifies CASSPRTLAGGYTL.

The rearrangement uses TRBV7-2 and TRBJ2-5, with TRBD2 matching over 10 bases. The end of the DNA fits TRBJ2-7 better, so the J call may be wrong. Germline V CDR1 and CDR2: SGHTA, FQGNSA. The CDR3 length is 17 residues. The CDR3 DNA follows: TGTGCCAGCAGCCTACACAGCGGGGGGGCTTTCCCCTACGAGCAGTACTTC. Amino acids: CASSLHSGGAFPYEQYF.

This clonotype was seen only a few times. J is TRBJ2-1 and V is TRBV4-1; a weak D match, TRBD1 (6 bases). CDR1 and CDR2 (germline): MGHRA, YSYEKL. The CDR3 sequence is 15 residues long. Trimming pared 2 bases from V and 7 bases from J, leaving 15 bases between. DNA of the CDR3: TGCGCCAGCAGCCAACCCCTCACAGGGCGGAATGAGCAGTTCTTC. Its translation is CASSQPLTGRNEQFF.

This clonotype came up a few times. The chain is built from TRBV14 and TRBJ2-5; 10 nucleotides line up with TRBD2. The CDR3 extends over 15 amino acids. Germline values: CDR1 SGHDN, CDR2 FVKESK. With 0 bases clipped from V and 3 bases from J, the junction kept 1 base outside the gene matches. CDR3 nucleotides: TGTGCCAGCAGCCAAGAACTAGCGGGGAAAGAGACCCAGTACTTC. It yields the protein CASSQELAGKETQYF.

The CDR3 reads CASSLAASMNTEAFF. The CDR3 nucleotides are TGTGCCAGCAGCTTAGCCGCATCCATGAACACTGAAGCTTTCTTT. The rearrangement uses TRBV7-2 and TRBJ1-1; D unclear. The germline V and J ends were trimmed by 0 bases and 0 bases, with 8 bases remaining between them. Germline CDR1 and CDR2: SGHTA and FQGNSA. This CDR3 contains 15 residues. The full variable domain, in which reference TRBV7-2 and TRBJ1-1 provide the parts outside the CDR3, is GAGVSQSPSNKVTEKGKDVELRCDPISGHTALYWYRQSLGQGLEFLIYFQGNSAPDKSGLPSDRFSAERTGGSVSTLTIQRTQQEDSAVYLCASSLAASMNTEAFFGQGTRLTVV.

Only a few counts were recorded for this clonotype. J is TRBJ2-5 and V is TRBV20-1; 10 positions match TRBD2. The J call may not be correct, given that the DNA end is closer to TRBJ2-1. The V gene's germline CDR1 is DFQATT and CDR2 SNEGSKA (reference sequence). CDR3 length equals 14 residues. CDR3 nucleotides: TGCAGTGCTAGGATCCTAGCGGGGGTCAATGAGCAGTTCTTC. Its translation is CSARILAGVNEQFF.

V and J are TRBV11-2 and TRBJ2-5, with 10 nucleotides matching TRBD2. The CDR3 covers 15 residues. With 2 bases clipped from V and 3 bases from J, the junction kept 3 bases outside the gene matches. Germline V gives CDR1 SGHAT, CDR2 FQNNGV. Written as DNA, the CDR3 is TGTGCCAGCAGCTTATCGCTAGCGGGGGAAGAGACCCAGTACTTC. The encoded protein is CASSLSLAGEETQYF.

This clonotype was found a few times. Here the CDR3 DNA reads TGTGCCAGCAGCTTAGAAGGGACTAGCGGAGGGGGGGAGACCCAGTACTTC. Its protein is CASSLEGTSGGGETQYF. The chain has TRBV7-2 and TRBJ2-5; 11 bases align to TRBD2. Germline loops: CDR1 SGHTA, CDR2 FQGNSA. The CDR3 runs 17 residues. V lost 1 base to trimming and J lost 5 bases; unmatched junction nucleotides: 9.

CDR3: CASSGGPGGRAQYF. The CDR3 bases are TGTGCCAGCAGCGGAGGGCCCGGTGGGAGGGCCCAGTACTTC. The chain recombines TRBV9 with TRBJ2-5; the match to TRBD2 covers 7 bases. CDR1 SGDLS and CDR2 YYNGEE come from the germline V gene. CDR3 length: 14 amino acids. Trimming at V came to 3 bases and at J to 9 bases, leaving 11 bases not matched to a gene.

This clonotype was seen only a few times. CDR3 amino acids: CASSLSGLAEDWQFF. The CDR3 DNA follows: TGTGCCAGCAGCTTGTCGGGACTAGCGGAAGATTGGCAGTTCTTC. This chain links TRBV7-2 with TRBJ2-1, with 11 bases identical to TRBD2. V shed 3 bases and J 12 bases; nucleotides not matched to a gene: 10. Germline-derived CDR1 and CDR2 are SGHTA and FQGNSA. This CDR3 region has 15 residues.

The DNA for the CDR3 is TGTGCCTGGGACGGACAGACTCCATACAATGAGCAGTACTTC. Its protein is CAWDGQTPYNEQYF. The chain is built from TRBV30 and TRBJ2-1, with D possibly matching TRBD1 (6 bases). The closer fit of TRBJ2-7 to the DNA end suggests the J call may be wrong. The CDR3 contains 14 residues. The germline V gene has CDR1 GTSNPN and CDR2 SVGIG (reference sequence).

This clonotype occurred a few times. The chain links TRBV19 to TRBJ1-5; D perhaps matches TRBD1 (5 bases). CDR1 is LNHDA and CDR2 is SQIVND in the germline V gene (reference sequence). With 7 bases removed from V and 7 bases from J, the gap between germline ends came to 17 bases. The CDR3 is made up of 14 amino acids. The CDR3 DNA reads TGTGCCAGTACAACACCGGGACTAAGGCAGCCCCAGCATTTT. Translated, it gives CASTTPGLRQPQHF.

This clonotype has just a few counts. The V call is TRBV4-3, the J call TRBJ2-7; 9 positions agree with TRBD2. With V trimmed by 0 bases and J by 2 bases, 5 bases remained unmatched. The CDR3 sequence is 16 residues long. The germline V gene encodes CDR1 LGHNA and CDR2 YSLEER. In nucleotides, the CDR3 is TGCGCCAGCAGCCAAGAAGAGGCGGGAGGGCCCTACGAGCAGTACTTC. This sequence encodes CASSQEEAGGPYEQYF.

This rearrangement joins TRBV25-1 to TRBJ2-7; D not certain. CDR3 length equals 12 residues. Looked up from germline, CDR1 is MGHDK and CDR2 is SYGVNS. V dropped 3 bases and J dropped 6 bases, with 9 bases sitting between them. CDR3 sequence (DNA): TGTGCCAGCAGTGATCCCGGTACCGAGCAGTACTTC. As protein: CASSDPGTEQYF.

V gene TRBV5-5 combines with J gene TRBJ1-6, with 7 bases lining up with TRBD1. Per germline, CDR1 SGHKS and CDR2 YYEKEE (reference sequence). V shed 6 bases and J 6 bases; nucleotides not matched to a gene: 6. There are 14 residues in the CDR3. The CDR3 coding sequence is TGTGCCAGCATCCAGGGACAGTCTAATTCACCCCTCCACTTT. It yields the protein CASIQGQSNSPLHF.

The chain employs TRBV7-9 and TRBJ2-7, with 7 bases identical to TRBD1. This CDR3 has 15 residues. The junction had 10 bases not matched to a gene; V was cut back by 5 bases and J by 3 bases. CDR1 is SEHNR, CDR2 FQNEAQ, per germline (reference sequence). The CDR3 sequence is CASSAPGQALYEQYF. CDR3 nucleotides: TGTGCCAGCAGCGCTCCCGGACAGGCCCTCTACGAGCAGTACTTC.

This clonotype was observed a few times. CDR3 nucleotides: TGCGCCAGCAGCTTGGGGCCCGGGACAGGAGTAACCAAAAACATTCAGTACTTC. Translation gives CASSLGPGTGVTKNIQYF. This chain uses TRBV5-1 with TRBJ2-4; 8 bases are shared with TRBD1. The CDR3 spans 18 residues. Losses at the gene ends were 0 bases for V and 2 bases for J; bases not matched to a gene: 10. Germline assignment: CDR1 SGHRS and CDR2 YFSETQ.

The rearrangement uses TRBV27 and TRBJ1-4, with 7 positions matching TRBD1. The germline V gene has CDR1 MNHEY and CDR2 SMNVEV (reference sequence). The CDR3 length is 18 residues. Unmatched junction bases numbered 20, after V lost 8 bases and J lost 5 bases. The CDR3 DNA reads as TGTGCCAGCGGAAGACAGGGAAGGGGCTTGTCGGTAAATGAAAAACTGTTTTTT. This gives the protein CASGRQGRGLSVNEKLFF.

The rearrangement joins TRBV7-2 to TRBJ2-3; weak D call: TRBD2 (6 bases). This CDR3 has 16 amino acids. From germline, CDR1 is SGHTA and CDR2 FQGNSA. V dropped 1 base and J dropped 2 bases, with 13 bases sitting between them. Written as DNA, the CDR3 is TGTGCCAGCAGCTTAGGAGCTCCGGGAGACACAGATACGCAGTATTTT. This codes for CASSLGAPGDTDTQYF.

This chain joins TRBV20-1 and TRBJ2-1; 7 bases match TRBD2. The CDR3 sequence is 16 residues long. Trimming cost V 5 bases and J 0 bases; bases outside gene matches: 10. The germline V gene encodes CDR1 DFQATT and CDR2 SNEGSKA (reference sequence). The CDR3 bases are TGCAGTGCTCGGTTAAGCGGGGCTAGCTCCTACAATGAGCAGTTCTTC. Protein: CSARLSGASSYNEQFF.

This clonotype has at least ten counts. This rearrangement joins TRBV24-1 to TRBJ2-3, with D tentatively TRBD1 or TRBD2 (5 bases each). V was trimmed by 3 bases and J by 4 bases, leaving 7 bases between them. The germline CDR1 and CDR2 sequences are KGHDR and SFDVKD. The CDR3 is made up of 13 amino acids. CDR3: CATSDGGSDTQYF. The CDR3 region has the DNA TGTGCCACCAGTGATGGGGGTTCAGATACGCAGTATTTT.

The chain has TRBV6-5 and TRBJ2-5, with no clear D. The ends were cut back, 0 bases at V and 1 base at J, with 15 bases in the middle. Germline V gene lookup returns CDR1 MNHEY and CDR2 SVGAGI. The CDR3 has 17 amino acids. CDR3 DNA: TGTGCCAGCAGTTACTCGTTGGGTTGGGCAGTCCAAGAGACCCAGTACTTC. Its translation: CASSYSLGWAVQETQYF.

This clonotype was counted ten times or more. The CDR3 DNA reads TGTGCCAGCAGTCGTGACCCGTCGGTCGGCTACACCTTC. Protein product: CASSRDPSVGYTF. J is TRBJ1-2 and V is TRBV6-5; D ambiguous. Germline assignment: CDR1 MNHEY and CDR2 SVGAGI. This CDR3 contains 13 residues. V was pared by 5 bases and J by 8 bases, with 15 bases between.

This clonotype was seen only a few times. The CDR3 sequence is CASSPGQGDTGELFF. CDR3 sequence (DNA): TGTGCCAGCTCACCAGGACAGGGGGACACCGGGGAGCTGTTTTTT. This chain joins TRBV18 and TRBJ2-2; the match to TRBD1 covers 10 bases. V was pared by 2 bases and J by 3 bases, with 0 bases of the junction left unmatched. Germline-derived CDR1 and CDR2 are KGHSH and LQKENI. This CDR3 is 15 amino acids long.

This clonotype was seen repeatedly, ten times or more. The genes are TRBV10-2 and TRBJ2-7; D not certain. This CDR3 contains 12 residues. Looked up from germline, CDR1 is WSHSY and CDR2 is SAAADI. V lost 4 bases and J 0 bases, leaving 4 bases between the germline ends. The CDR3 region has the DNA TGCGCCAGCAGTGGACTCTCCTACGAGCAGTACTTC. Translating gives CASSGLSYEQYF.

CDR3 DNA: TGCGCCAGCAGCCAAGCCCGACTAGCGGGAGCGGCAGATACGCAGTATTTT. Translating gives CASSQARLAGAADTQYF. The chain has TRBV4-3 and TRBJ2-3, with 12 bases lining up with TRBD2. With 1 base clipped from V and 4 bases from J, the junction kept 6 bases outside the gene matches. This CDR3 comprises 17 residues. CDR1 is LGHNA, CDR2 YSLEER, per germline.